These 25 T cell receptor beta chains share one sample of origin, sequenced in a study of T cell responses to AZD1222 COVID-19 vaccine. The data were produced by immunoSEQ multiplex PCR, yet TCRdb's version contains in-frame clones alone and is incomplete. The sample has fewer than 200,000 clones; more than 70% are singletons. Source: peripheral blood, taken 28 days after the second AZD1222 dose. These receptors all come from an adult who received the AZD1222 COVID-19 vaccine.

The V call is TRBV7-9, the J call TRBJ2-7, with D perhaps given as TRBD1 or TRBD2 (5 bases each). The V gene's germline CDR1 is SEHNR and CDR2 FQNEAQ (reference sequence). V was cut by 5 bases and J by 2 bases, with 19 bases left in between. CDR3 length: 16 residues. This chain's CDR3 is CASSPPGPGPAYEQYF. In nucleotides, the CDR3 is TGTGCCAGCAGCCCGCCCGGGCCGGGGCCAGCCTACGAGCAGTACTTC.

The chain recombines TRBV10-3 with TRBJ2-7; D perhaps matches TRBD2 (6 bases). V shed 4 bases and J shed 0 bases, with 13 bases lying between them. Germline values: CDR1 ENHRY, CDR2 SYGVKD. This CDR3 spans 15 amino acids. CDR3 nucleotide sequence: TGTGCCATCAGTGGACCCGGCGGGGACTCCTACGAGCAGTACTTC. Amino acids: CAISGPGGDSYEQYF.

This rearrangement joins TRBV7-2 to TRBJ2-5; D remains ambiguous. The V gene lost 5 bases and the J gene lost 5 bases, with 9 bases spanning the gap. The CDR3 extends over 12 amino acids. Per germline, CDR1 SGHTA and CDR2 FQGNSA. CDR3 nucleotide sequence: TGTGCCAGCAGCCCCACCGGGGAGACCCAGTACTTC. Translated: CASSPTGETQYF.

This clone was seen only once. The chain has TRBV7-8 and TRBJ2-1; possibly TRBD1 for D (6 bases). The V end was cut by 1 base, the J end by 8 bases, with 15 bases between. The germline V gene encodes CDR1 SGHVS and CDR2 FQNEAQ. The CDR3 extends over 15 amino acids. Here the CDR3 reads CASSLDFTGYDEQFF. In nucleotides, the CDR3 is TGTGCCAGCAGCTTAGATTTTACAGGGTATGATGAGCAGTTCTTC.

The CDR3 nucleotides are TGTGCCAGCAGACGGACCCTTGGCACCGGGGAGCTGTTTTTT. Its translation: CASRRTLGTGELFF. The gene calls are TRBV6-5 and TRBJ2-2; no firm D call. Germline V lookup: CDR1 MNHEY, CDR2 SVGAGI. V was cut by 6 bases and J by 4 bases, with 12 bases left in between. The CDR3 runs to 14 residues.

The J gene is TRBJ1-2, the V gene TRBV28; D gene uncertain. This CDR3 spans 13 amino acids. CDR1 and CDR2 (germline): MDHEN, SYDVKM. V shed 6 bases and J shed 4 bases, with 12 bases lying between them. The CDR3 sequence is CASRDSGIYGYTF. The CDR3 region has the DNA TGTGCCAGCAGGGACTCCGGGATCTATGGCTACACCTTC.

The CDR3 DNA sequence: TGTGCCAGCAGCACCTACGATGGGGGTGAAAAACTGTTTTTT. Translated, it gives CASSTYDGGEKLFF. The chain recombines TRBV6-5 with TRBJ1-4; possible D gene TRBD1, 5 bases. Trimming removed 6 bases at V and 7 bases at J, with 15 bases between. In germline, CDR1 is MNHEY, CDR2 SVGAGI. The CDR3 is 14 residues long.

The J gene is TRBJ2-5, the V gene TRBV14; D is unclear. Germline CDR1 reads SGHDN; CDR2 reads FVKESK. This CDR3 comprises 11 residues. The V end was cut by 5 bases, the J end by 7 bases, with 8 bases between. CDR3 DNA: TGTGCCAGCAGCGCATCTTGGACCCAGTACTTC. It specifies CASSASWTQYF.

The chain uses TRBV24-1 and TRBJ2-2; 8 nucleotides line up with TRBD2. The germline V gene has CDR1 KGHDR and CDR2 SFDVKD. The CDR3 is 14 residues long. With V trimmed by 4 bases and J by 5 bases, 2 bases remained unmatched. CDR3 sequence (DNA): TGTGCCACCAGTGACCCTAGCGGGACCGGGGAGCTGTTTTTT. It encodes CATSDPSGTGELFF.

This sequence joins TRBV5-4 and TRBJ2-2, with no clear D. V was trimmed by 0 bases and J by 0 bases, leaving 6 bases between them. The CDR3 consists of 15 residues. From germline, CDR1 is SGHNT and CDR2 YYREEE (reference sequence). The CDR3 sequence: CASSLDTTNTGELFF. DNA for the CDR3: TGTGCCAGCAGCTTGGACACAACGAACACCGGGGAGCTGTTTTTT.

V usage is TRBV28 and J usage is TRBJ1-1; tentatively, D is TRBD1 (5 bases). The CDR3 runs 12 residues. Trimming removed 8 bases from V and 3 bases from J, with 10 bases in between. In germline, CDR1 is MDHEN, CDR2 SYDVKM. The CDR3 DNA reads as TGTGCCAGCCGCCTGGGGGACACTGAAGCTTTCTTT. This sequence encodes CASRLGDTEAFF.

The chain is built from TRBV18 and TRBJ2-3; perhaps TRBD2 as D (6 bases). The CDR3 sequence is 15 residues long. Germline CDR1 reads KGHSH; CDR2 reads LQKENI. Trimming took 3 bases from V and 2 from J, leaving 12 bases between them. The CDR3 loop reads CASSPSGEITDTQYF. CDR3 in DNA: TGTGCCAGCTCACCTAGCGGAGAAATCACAGATACGCAGTATTTT.

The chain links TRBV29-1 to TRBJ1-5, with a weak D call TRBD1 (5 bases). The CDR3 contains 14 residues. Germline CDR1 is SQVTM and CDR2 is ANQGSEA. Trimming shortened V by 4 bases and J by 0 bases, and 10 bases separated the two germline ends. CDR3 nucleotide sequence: TGCAGCGTTGCGGGGCTAAATAGCAATCAGCCCCAGCATTTT. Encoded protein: CSVAGLNSNQPQHF.

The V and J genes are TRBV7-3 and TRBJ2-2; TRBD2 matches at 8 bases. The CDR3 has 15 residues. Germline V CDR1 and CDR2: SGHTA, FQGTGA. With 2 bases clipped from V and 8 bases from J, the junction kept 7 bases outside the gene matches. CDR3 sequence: CASSLAGGFGGELFF. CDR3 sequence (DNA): TGTGCCAGCAGCTTAGCGGGAGGCTTCGGAGGGGAGCTGTTTTTT.

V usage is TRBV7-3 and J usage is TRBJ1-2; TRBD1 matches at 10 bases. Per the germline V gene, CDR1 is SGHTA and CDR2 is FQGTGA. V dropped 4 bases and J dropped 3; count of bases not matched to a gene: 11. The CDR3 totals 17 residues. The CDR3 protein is CASSSGTTGTGDYGYTF. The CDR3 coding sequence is TGTGCCAGCAGCTCCGGGACGACCGGGACAGGGGACTATGGCTACACCTTC.

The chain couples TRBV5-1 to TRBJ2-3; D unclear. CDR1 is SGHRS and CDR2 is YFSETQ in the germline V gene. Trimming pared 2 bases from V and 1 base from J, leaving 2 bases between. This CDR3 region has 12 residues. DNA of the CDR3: TGCGCCAGCAGCTTCGGCACAGATACGCAGTATTTT. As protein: CASSFGTDTQYF.

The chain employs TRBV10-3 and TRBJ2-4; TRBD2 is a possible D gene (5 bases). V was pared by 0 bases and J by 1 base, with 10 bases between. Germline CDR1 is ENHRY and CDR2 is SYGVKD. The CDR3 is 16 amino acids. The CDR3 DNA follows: TGTGCCATCAGTGAGTCGGAGGTTACGGCCAAAAACATTCAGTACTTC. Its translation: CAISESEVTAKNIQYF.

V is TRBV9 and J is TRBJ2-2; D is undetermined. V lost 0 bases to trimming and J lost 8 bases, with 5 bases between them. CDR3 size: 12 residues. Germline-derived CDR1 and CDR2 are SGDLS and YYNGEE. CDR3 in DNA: TGTGCCAGCAGCGTAGCCCATGGGGAGCTGTTTTTT. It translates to CASSVAHGELFF.

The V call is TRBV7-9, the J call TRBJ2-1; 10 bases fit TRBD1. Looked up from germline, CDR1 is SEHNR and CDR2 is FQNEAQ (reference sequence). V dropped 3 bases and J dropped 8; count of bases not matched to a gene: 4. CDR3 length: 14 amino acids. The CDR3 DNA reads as TGTGCCAGCAGCTTCTGGGACAGGGGCGATGAGCAGTTCTTC. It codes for CASSFWDRGDEQFF.

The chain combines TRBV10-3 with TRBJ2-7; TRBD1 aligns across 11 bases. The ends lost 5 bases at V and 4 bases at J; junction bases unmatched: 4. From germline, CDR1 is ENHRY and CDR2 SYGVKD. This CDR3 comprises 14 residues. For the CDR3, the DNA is TGTGCCATCAGTTCCGGGACAGGGGGTTACGAGCAGTACTTC. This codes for CAISSGTGGYEQYF.

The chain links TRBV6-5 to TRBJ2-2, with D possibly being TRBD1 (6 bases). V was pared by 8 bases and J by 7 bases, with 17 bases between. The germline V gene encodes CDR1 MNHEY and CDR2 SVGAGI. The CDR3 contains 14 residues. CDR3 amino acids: CASSRLRGSGELFF. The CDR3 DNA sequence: TGTGCCAGCTCCAGACTTAGGGGGAGCGGGGAGCTGTTTTTT.

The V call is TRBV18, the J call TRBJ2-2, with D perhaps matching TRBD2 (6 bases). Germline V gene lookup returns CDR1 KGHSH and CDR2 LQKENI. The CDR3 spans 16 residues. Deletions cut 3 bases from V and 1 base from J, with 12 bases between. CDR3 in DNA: TGTGCCAGCTCACCCCCTGGGCGGGAGAACACCGGGGAGCTGTTTTTT. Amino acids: CASSPPGRENTGELFF. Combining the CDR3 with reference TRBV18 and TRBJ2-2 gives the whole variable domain NAGVMQNPRHLVRRRGQEARLRCSPMKGHSHVYWYRQLPEEGLKFMVYLQKENIIDESGMPKERFSAEFPKEGPSILRIQQVVRGDSAAYFCASSPPGRENTGELFFGEGSRLTVL.

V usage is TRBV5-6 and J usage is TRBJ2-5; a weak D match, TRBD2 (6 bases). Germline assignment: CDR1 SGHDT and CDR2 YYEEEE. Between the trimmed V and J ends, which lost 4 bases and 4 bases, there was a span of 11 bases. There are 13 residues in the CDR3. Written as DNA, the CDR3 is TGTGCCAGCAGCGTTGTGGGGGGAGAGACCCAGTACTTC. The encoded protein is CASSVVGGETQYF.

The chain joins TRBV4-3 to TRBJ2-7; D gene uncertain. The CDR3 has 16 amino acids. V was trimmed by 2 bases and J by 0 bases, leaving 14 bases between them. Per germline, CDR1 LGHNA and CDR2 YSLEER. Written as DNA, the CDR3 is TGCGCCAGCAGCCAAAGCGCGAGGATGCGCTCCTACGAGCAGTACTTC. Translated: CASSQSARMRSYEQYF.

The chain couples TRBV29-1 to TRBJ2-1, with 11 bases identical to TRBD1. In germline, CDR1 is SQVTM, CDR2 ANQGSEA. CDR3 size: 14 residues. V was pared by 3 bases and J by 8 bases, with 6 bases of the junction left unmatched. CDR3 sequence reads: CSVEGQGVVDEQFF. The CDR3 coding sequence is TGCAGCGTTGAGGGACAGGGGGTCGTCGATGAGCAGTTCTTC.